The T cell receptor (beta chain) under discussion was sequenced for a study of shared clonotypes between healthy human individuals. Study context: The people who gave samples were two women and a few men aged 18 to 49.

Study findings and constraints: Clonotype sharing among donors was expected to depend on sequencing depth. The study found lower generation probabilities in non-shared clonotypes than in those shared by all four donors. In a few donors, around 5% of naive CD4 clonotypes appeared in common.

Measured with immunoSEQ multiplex PCR; TCRdb has only the in-frame clones, and not every one. The data show about 700,000 clones, about 91% seen once. As to this clone: Antigen unknown.

Naivety among CD8 cells was defined by CD45RO negativity and positive CCR7 selection, thereby excluding terminally differentiated effector memory CD45RA+ cells. Germline values: CDR1 KGHSH, CDR2 LQKENI. V lost 1 base, J lost 0 bases, and 19 bases lay in between. This CDR3 is 18 amino acids long. This sequence joins TRBV18 and TRBJ2-7; D is possibly TRBD1 (7 bases). The source is a man under 40 in good health. The sample comprised naive CD8+ T cells sorted from blood. The CDR3 bases are TGTGCCAGCTCACCACAAGACAGGGTAGTAGCGGACTCCTACGAGCAGTACTTC. Amino acid sequence: CASSPQDRVVADSYEQYF. Combining the CDR3 with reference TRBV18 and TRBJ2-7 gives the whole variable domain NAGVMQNPRHLVRRRGQEARLRCSPMKGHSHVYWYRQLPEEGLKFMVYLQKENIIDESGMPKERFSAEFPKEGPSILRIQQVVRGDSAAYFCASSPQDRVVADSYEQYFGPGTRLTVT.